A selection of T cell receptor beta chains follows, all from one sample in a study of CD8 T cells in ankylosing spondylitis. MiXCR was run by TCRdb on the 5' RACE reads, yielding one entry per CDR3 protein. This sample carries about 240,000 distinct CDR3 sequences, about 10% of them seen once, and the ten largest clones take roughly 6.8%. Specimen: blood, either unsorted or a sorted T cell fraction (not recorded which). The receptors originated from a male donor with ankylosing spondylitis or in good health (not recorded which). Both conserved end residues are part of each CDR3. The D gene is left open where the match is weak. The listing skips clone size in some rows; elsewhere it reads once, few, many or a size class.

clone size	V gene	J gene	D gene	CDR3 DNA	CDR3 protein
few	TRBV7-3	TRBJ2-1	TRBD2	TGTGCCAGCAGCCGAAGGGGAGGGTCGGATAGTGAGCAGTTCTTC	CASSRRGGSDSEQFF
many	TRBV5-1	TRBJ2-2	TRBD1	TGCGCCAGCAGCTGGACAGGGCCATCCACCGGGGAGCTGTTTTTT	CASSWTGPSTGELFF
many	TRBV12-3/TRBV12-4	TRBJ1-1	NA	TGTGCCAGCAGTTTGACCAGTCTAGGTGAAGCTTTCTTT	CASSLTSLGEAFF
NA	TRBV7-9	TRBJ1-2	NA	TGTGCCAGCAGAAACCCCGGGATACGCGGCTACACCTTC	CASRNPGIRGYTF
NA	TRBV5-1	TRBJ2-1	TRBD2	TGCGCCAGCAGCCGCCCGGAGGTAGCGGGAAATGAGCAGTTCTTC	CASSRPEVAGNEQFF
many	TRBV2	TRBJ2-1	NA	TGTGCCAGCAGTGAGCTTAGCGGTGACAATGAGCAGTTCTTC	CASSELSGDNEQFF
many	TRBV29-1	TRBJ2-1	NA	TGCAGCGCCGTGGGAGCTAGGGCCAATGAGCAGTTCTTC	CSAVGARANEQFF
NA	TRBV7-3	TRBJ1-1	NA	TGTGCCAGCAGCTTAAATGCAGGGACTAACACTGAAGCTTTCTTT	CASSLNAGTNTEAFF
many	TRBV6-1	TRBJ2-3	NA	TGTGCCAGCAGTGAAGCGTCACAGAGGATGCAGTATTTT	CASSEASQRMQYF
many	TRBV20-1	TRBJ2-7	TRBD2	TGCAGTGCTGAGGAACTAGCGGGGGGTTCCTACGAGCAGTACTTC	CSAEELAGGSYEQYF
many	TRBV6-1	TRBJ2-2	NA	TGTGCCAGCAGTGAACAAGAGATAGTGCTGTTTTTT	CASSEQEIVLFF
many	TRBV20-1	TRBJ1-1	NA	TGCAGTGCTAGGGGTACCCGGGGCCCCCTCGACACTGAAGCTTTCTTT	CSARGTRGPLDTEAFF
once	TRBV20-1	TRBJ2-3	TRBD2	TGCAGTGCTCAAACCACTAGCGGGAGGGTAGGAGATACGCAGTATTTT	CSAQTTSGRVGDTQYF